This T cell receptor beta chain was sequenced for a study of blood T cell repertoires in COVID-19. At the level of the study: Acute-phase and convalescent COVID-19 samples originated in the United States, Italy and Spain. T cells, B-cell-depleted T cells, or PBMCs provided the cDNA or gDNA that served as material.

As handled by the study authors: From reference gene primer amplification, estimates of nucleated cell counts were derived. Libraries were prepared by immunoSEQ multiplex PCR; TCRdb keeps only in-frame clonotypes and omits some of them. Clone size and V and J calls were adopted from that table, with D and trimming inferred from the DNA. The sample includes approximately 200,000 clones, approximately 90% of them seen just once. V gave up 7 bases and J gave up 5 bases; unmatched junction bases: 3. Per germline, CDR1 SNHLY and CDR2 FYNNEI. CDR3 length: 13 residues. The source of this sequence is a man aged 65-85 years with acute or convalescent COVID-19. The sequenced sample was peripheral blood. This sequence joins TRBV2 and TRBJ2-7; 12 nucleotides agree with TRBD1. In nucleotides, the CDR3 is TGTGCCAGCATTCGGGACAGGGGGCACGAGCAGTACTTC. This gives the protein CASIRDRGHEQYF.